Listed below are T cell receptor beta chains from one sample, sequenced in a study of blood T cells in healthy people across ages. TCRdb ran MiXCR on the 5' RACE reads and lists one entry per CDR3 protein. The table has fewer than 2,000,000 distinct CDR3 sequences, approximately 39% seen once; the top ten hold more than 20%. The sample consisted of blood. These receptors were obtained from a human donor in good health. The CDR3 runs from the conserved cysteine through the conserved F or W. The order of the fields is J gene, V gene, CDR3 protein.

J: TRBJ2-5; V: TRBV4-3; CDR3: CASSQALVRETQYF
J: TRBJ2-1; V: TRBV5-1; CDR3: CASSLVTYNNEQFF
J: TRBJ2-7; V: TRBV6-5; CDR3: CASSYSGSSYEQYF
J: TRBJ1-2; V: TRBV4-2; CDR3: CAGSPGTHDYGYTF
J: TRBJ2-3; V: TRBV9; CDR3: CASSVVLGDTQYF
J: TRBJ2-7; V: TRBV12-3/TRBV12-4; CDR3: CASSFGQGRIEQYF
J: TRBJ1-2; V: TRBV7-2; CDR3: CASSFSRVRDANYGYTF
J: -; V: TRBV2; CDR3: CASSLALAGGQTQYF
J: TRBJ2-7; V: TRBV5-1; CDR3: CASSPDPARPSYEQYF
J: TRBJ2-7; V: TRBV12-3/TRBV12-4; CDR3: CASRPTGQYEQYF
J: TRBJ2-1; V: TRBV12-3/TRBV12-4; CDR3: CASSLLDSLFF
J: TRBJ2-7; V: TRBV27; CDR3: CASLGQGAYEQYF
J: TRBJ2-1; V: TRBV29-1; CDR3: CSAGQGIYNEQFF
J: TRBJ2-5; V: TRBV5-1; CDR3: CASSRLAGGAEETQYF
J: TRBJ2-5; V: TRBV7-9; CDR3: CASSLTLAQYF
J: TRBJ2-1; V: TRBV20-1; CDR3: CSARDPLTGGSNEQFF
J: TRBJ1-2; V: TRBV4-1; CDR3: CASSQPYTNYGYTF
J: TRBJ2-7; V: TRBV7-2; CDR3: CASSLSTRPSYEQYF
J: TRBJ1-3; V: TRBV27; CDR3: CASSPGTGASGNTIYF
J: TRBJ1-4; V: TRBV28; CDR3: CASSPAGLANEKLFF
J: TRBJ2-5; V: TRBV6-2/TRBV6-3; CDR3: CASSPADFRETQYF
J: TRBJ1-6; V: TRBV7-2; CDR3: CASSFSRSGGALHF
J: TRBJ2-7; V: TRBV12-3/TRBV12-4; CDR3: CASMGRTYEQYF
J: TRBJ2-3; V: TRBV7-9; CDR3: CASSLKLAGGTDTQYF
J: TRBJ1-3; V: TRBV28; CDR3: CASKTGEGSGNTIYF
J: TRBJ1-5; V: TRBV9; CDR3: CASSVAWDSNQPQHF
J: TRBJ2-1; V: TRBV10-3; CDR3: CAISDIRGPNNEQFF
J: TRBJ2-4; V: TRBV12-3/TRBV12-4; CDR3: CASGLRALAKNIQYF
J: TRBJ2-3; V: TRBV29-1; CDR3: CSGGGASDGTQYF
J: TRBJ2-2; V: TRBV6-6; CDR3: CASSSSGGEGELFF
J: TRBJ1-4; V: TRBV27; CDR3: CASRKMTWAQGEKLFF
J: TRBJ1-5; V: TRBV5-1; CDR3: CASSWEPQGQPQHF
J: -; V: TRBV6-5; CDR3: CAGSYSGYGETQYF
J: -; V: TRBV20-1; CDR3: CSATGAGNVRNEQYF
J: TRBJ1-2; V: TRBV11-3; CDR3: CASSLEGAPYGYTF